The 11 T cell receptor beta chains reported below all come from one sample, sequenced in a study of long-term antiretroviral therapy in people with HIV. Runs used v3.0 of the immunoSEQ assay and were done at survey level. The table came from immunoSEQ multiplex PCR; TCRdb's copy has only in-frame clones and leaves some out. The sample shows about 16,000 clones, roughly 88% of them seen only once. Here the sequenced sample was unsorted PBMCs, taken more than 2.2 years before starting antiretroviral therapy. The receptors were gathered from a woman aged 25-40 years with HIV.

CDR3 sequence (DNA): TGTGCCAGCAGCGCCCCCGGGACAGGGTACACCGGGGAGCTGTTTTTT. Translation: CASSAPGTGYTGELFF. V and J are TRBV7-2 and TRBJ2-2, with 9 positions matching TRBD1. The V gene's germline CDR1 is SGHTA and CDR2 FQGNSA. The CDR3 runs 16 residues. V trimming: 5 bases; J trimming: 3 bases; junction bases outside the gene matches: 7.

This clone was observed a few times. Written as DNA, the CDR3 is TGTGCCAGCAGCTTGGCGGGATGGGACATATATGGCTACACCTTC. This sequence encodes CASSLAGWDIYGYTF. The rearrangement uses TRBV5-4 and TRBJ1-2, with D possibly being TRBD1 (6 bases). The CDR3 loop spans 15 amino acids. V was pared by 0 bases and J by 5 bases, with 14 bases between. CDR1 and CDR2 (germline): SGHNT, YYREEE (reference sequence). Based on the CDR3 plus reference TRBV5-4 and TRBJ1-2, the full variable domain is ETGVTQSPTHLIKTRGQQVTLRCSSQSGHNTVSWYQQALGQGPQFIFQYYREEENGRGNFPPRFSGLQFPNYSSELNVNALELDDSALYLCASSLAGWDIYGYTFGSGTRLTVV.

CDR3 DNA: TGTGCCAGCACCCCCGCCTTGGAGCAGTACTTC. Residues: CASTPALEQYF. The chain is built from TRBV11-2 and TRBJ2-7; D gene ambiguous. CDR3 length equals 11 residues. With 7 bases removed from V and 7 bases from J, the gap between germline ends came to 11 bases. The germline V gene has CDR1 SGHAT and CDR2 FQNNGV.

This sequence joins TRBV14 and TRBJ1-2; TRBD1 might be the D (6 bases). This CDR3 is built from 12 residues. Germline V gene data show CDR1 as SGHDN and CDR2 as FVKESK. Trimming removed 8 bases from V and 1 base from J, with 8 bases in between. CDR3 region: CASRDNNYGYTF. The CDR3 bases are TGTGCCAGCCGGGACAATAACTATGGCTACACCTTC.

The J gene is TRBJ2-7, the V gene TRBV4-1; TRBD1 agrees at 7 bases. Germline V gene data show CDR1 as MGHRA and CDR2 as YSYEKL. This CDR3 is 16 amino acids long. With V trimmed by 0 bases and J by 1 base, 6 bases remained unmatched. CDR3 loop: CASSQEFQGVSYEQYF. The CDR3, as DNA: TGCGCCAGCAGCCAAGAGTTCCAGGGGGTTTCCTACGAGCAGTACTTC.

This chain connects TRBV7-8 to TRBJ1-4, with D maybe TRBD1 (5 bases). The germline V gene has CDR1 SGHVS and CDR2 FQNEAQ. V was shortened by 5 bases and J by 5 bases, with 9 bases between the two germline ends. This CDR3 is 13 amino acids long. CDR3 amino acids: CASSQQGNEKLFF. In DNA form, the CDR3 reads TGTGCCAGCAGCCAGCAGGGAAATGAAAAACTGTTTTTT.

The chain recombines TRBV19 with TRBJ1-4; TRBD1 might be the D (5 bases). Trimming cost V 0 bases and J 0 bases, with 8 bases left between them. The CDR3 is 16 amino acids. The germline V gene encodes CDR1 LNHDA and CDR2 SQIVND (reference sequence). Written as DNA, the CDR3 is TGTGCCAGTAGTATAGAGGGACGGGCAACTAATGAAAAACTGTTTTTT. It encodes CASSIEGRATNEKLFF.

The chain joins TRBV6-5 to TRBJ1-2, with D uncertain. The CDR3 has 15 amino acids. V lost 1 base and J lost 9, with 18 bases in between. The germline gives CDR1 MNHEY, CDR2 SVGAGI. CDR3 sequence: CASSYYAVPANSYTF. DNA for the CDR3: TGTGCCAGCAGTTACTATGCCGTCCCGGCGAATAGCTACACCTTC.

This chain uses TRBV7-2 with TRBJ1-6; 8 bases map to TRBD1. This CDR3 region has 15 residues. The junction had 4 bases not matched to a gene; V was cut back by 2 bases and J by 7 bases. Per germline, CDR1 SGHTA and CDR2 FQGNSA. Here the CDR3 DNA reads TGTGCCAGCAGCTTACAGGGACAGGAGAATTCACCCCTCCACTTT. Its translation: CASSLQGQENSPLHF.

This sequence joins TRBV5-4 and TRBJ2-5; 12 bases are a match to TRBD1. The V gene end was trimmed by 0 bases and the J gene end by 2 bases; junction bases not matched to a gene: 2. Germline CDR1 is SGHNT and CDR2 is YYREEE (reference sequence). The CDR3 runs to 16 residues. CDR3 in DNA: TGTGCCAGCAGCTTGGGGGACAGGGGGCGGCAAGAGACCCAGTACTTC. Its protein product is CASSLGDRGRQETQYF.

V usage is TRBV15 and J usage is TRBJ1-2; 10 bases fit TRBD1. V gave up 5 bases and J gave up 6 bases; unmatched junction bases: 6. Looked up from germline, CDR1 is LNHNV and CDR2 is YYDKDF (reference sequence). This CDR3 region has 14 residues. CDR3 coding DNA: TGTGCCACCAGCCCCGGACAGGGGGACCATGGCTACACCTTC. It codes for CATSPGQGDHGYTF.